The clone carrying this T cell receptor beta chain was counted once. Antigen specificity is unknown. This sample was included in a study of cytomegalovirus exposure and HLA in healthy donors. Whole-study findings and limits: According to the study, 160 or so TCR beta chains were cytomegalovirus-associated. Most TCR sequences proved rare, with some public TCRs found in many donors. Per published reports, the classifier diagnosed cytomegalovirus status with high specificity and sensitivity.

An approximately 120-subject validation cohort, separate from the roughly 670-subject first cohort, supplied the donors. The CDR3 extends over 12 amino acids. The J segment lost 5 bases and the V segment lost 6 bases, leaving 3 bases of the junction unmatched. Per germline, CDR1 SGHDN and CDR2 FVKESK. Assay: immunoSEQ multiplex PCR; the TCRdb copy retains only in-frame clones and omits some. The sample has about 98,000 clones; more than 75% are singletons. What was sequenced was PBMCs. The chain joins TRBV14 to TRBJ1-2; the match to TRBD1 covers 7 bases. The clonotype was recovered from a young man in good health and CMV-seropositive. The CDR3 here is CASSPTGYGYTF. The CDR3 DNA reads TGTGCCAGCAGTCCGACAGGGTATGGCTACACCTTC.